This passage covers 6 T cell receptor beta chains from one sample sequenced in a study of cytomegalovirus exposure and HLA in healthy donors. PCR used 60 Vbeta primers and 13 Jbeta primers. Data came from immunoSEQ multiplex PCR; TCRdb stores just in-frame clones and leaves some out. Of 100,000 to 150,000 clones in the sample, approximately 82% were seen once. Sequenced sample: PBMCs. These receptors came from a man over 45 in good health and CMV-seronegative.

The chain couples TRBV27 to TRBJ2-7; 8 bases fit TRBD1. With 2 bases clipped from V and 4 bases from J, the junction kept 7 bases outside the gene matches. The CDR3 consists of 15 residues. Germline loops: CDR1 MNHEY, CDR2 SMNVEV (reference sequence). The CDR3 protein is CASSLAAGGTYEQYF. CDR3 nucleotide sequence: TGTGCCAGCAGTTTAGCGGCAGGGGGCACGTACGAGCAGTACTTC.

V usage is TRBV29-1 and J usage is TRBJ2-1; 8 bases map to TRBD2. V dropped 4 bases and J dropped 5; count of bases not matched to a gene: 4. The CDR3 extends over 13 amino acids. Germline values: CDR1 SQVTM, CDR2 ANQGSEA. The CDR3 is CSVGRGANNEQFF. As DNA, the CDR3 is TGCAGCGTTGGGCGGGGGGCTAACAATGAGCAGTTCTTC.

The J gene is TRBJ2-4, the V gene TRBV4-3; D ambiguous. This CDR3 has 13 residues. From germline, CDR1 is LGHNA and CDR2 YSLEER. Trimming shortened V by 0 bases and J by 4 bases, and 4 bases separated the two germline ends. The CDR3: CASSQDLKNIQYF. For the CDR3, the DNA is TGCGCCAGCAGCCAAGATCTTAAAAACATTCAGTACTTC.

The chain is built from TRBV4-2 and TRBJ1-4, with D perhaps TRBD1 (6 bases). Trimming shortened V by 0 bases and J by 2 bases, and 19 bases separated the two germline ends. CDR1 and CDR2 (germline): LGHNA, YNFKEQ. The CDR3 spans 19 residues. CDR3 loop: CASSQDESRWTATNEKLFF. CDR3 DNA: TGTGCCAGCAGCCAAGATGAGTCGAGGTGGACAGCTACTAATGAAAAACTGTTTTTT.

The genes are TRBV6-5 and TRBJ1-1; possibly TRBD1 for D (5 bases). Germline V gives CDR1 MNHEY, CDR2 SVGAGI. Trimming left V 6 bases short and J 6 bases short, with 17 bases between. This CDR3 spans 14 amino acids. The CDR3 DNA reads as TGTGCCAGCAGCCCGACCCGACAGTCTGCTGAAGCTTTCTTT. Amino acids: CASSPTRQSAEAFF.

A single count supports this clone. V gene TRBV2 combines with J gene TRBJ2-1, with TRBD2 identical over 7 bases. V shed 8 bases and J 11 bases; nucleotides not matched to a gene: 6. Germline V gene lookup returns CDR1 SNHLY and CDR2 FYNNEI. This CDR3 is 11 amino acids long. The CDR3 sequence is CASEGTTQQFF. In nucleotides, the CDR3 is TGTGCCAGCGAGGGGACTACTCAGCAGTTCTTC.